The T cell receptor (beta chain) described here comes from a study of blood T cell repertoires in COVID-19. Study at large: Italy, Spain and the United States were the sources of the convalescent and acute COVID-19 samples.

In the original processing: Scientists estimated how many nucleated cells there were by amplifying reference gene primers. The data were produced by immunoSEQ multiplex PCR, yet TCRdb's version contains in-frame clones alone and is incomplete. The V and J calls and clone size were taken over from that table, and D and trimming were inferred from the DNA. Of 150,000 to 200,000 clones in the sample, 82% were seen once. Deletions cut 2 bases from V and 4 bases from J, with 11 bases between. CDR3 size: 14 residues. Germline loops: CDR1 MNHNS, CDR2 SASEGT. The sequencing input was peripheral blood. The V and J genes are TRBV6-1 and TRBJ1-2; possibly TRBD1 for D (5 bases). The source is a woman in her 70s with acute or convalescent COVID-19. CDR3 nucleotides: TGTGCCAGCAGTGAATCAGGCAGGGCCTATGGCTACACCTTC. Translation gives CASSESGRAYGYTF.